This TCR beta chain was sequenced for a study of regulatory T cells in long-lasting Graves disease. Study findings and constraints: When disease was persistent, TRBV28, TRBJ1-2 and TRBJ2-5 were the favored segments.

Time point given: persistent/refractory GD, antithyroid drugs over 5 years with positive TRAb. With RNA extracted from PBMCs as input, the TCR library was made. Regarding this clonotype: Its target is unknown.

CDR3 size: 14 residues. Trimming left V 3 bases short and J 0 bases short, with 9 bases between. Germline CDR1 reads SGHNT; CDR2 reads YYREEE (reference sequence). Library construction for TCR beta used iRepertoire HTBI primers and Arm-PCR of CDR3 regions. TCRdb re-called the multiplex PCR reads through MiXCR, storing one row per CDR3 protein. The profile shows 350,000 to 450,000 distinct CDR3 sequences, roughly 20% of them singletons. This chain connects TRBV5-4 to TRBJ1-2, with D hard to call. The origin of this receptor is a female donor with Graves disease. This specimen consisted of peripheral blood mononuclear cells (PBMCs), obtained when the disease was refractory, from a patient treated with antithyroid drugs. CDR3 in amino acids: CASSSWRTNYGYTF. The CDR3 DNA follows: TGTGCCAGCAGCTCGTGGCGTACTAACTATGGCTACACCTTC.